The rows below give T cell receptor beta chains drawn from one sample of a study of CD8+CD57+ T cells in acquired aplastic anemia. One entry per CDR3 protein, called by TCRdb with MiXCR from the reads. This repertoire shows hundreds of thousands of distinct CDR3 sequences, around 72% found once; its top ten account for more than 3.5%. The specimen sequenced was sorted CD4+, CD8+, or CD8+CD57+ T cells (not recorded which) from PBMCs. The receptors shown here come from a human donor in good health, serving as a control. CDR3s include the opening cysteine and the closing phenylalanine or tryptophan. The D gene is left open where the match is weak. A clone size is listed for some rows: how often the clone was seen (once, few, many), or a class if it is expanded.

V,size,J,D,CDR3,DNA
TRBV24-1,.,TRBJ2-3,.,CASSVAAGTLSDTQYF,TGTGCCAGCAGCGTAGCGGCGGGGACGCTCTCAGATACGCAGTATTTT
TRBV7-9,.,TRBJ2-3,.,CASSHRYDEQYMEYF,TGTGCCAGCAGCCATAGGTACGACGAGCAGTATATGGAGTATTTT
TRBV9,.,TRBJ1-2,.,CASSYQGTTYEEYTF,TGTGCCAGCAGCTACCAGGGGACCACCTACGAGGAGTACACCTTC
TRBV6-1,.,TRBJ1-1,.,CASLGTRGSPVTEAFF,TGTGCCAGCTTGGGAACCAGGGGCAGCCCCGTCACTGAAGCTTTCTTT
TRBV11-2,.,TRBJ2-7,.,CASSDAARQAFRQYF,TGTGCCAGCAGCGACGCAGCCCGACAGGCCTTTCGGCAGTACTTC
TRBV5-5,.,TRBJ1-6,TRBD1,CASSTGQRDSPLHF,TGTGCCAGCAGCACGGGACAGCGGGATTCACCCCTCCACTTT
TRBV11-2,.,TRBJ1-1,.,CASSLRPIHYEAFF,TGTGCCAGCAGCCTGAGACCCATTCACTACGAAGCTTTCTTT
TRBV2,.,TRBJ2-2,.,CASSLRGGGGEMFF,TGTGCCAGCAGCCTGAGGGGTGGGGGCGGGGAAATGTTTTTT
TRBV20-1,.,TRBJ2-7,TRBD1,CSALDRGEQYF,TGCAGTGCTTTGGACAGGGGGGAGCAGTACTTC
TRBV20-1,.,TRBJ2-7,TRBD2,CSGAGTASYEQYF,TGCAGTGGAGCGGGGACCGCCTCCTACGAGCAGTACTTC
TRBV29-1,few,TRBJ2-2,.,CSVGLSAGELFF,TGCAGCGTTGGGTTATCGGCCGGAGAGCTGTTTTTT
TRBV2,.,TRBJ1-2,.,CASSEAAGLIGYTF,TGTGCCAGCAGTGAAGCTGCTGGGCTTATCGGCTACACCTTC
TRBV7-8,.,TRBJ2-7,.,CASSRRGQSTYEQYF,TGTGCCAGCAGCCGCCGCGGACAGAGCACCTACGAGCAGTACTTC
TRBV6-6,once,TRBJ1-3,.,CASRRGPSSGNTIYF,TGTGCCAGCAGAAGAGGCCCTAGCTCTGGAAACACCATATATTTT
TRBV7-9,.,TRBJ1-1,.,CASSFEVGTEAFF,TGTGCCAGCAGCTTTGAGGTGGGCACTGAAGCTTTCTTT
TRBV9,.,TRBJ1-5,.,CASSASPGRQPQHF,TGTGCCAGCAGCGCCTCACCAGGAAGACAGCCCCAGCATTTT
TRBV20-1,.,TRBJ2-7,TRBD1,CSARSGTGQEYF,TGCAGTGCTCGGTCCGGGACAGGGCAAGAGTACTTC
TRBV6-1,many,TRBJ1-1,TRBD1,CASSVFGTGGYTEAFF,TGTGCCAGCAGTGTTTTTGGGACAGGGGGCTACACTGAAGCTTTCTTT
TRBV2,.,TRBJ1-6,.,CASSDRVRSPLHF,TGTGCCAGCAGTGACAGGGTTCGATCACCCCTCCACTTT
TRBV6-5,once,TRBJ1-3,.,CASSSEGTNTIYF,TGTGCCAGCAGTTCCGAAGGGACAAACACCATATATTTT
TRBV9,.,TRBJ2-1,TRBD2,CASSGGSGRSYNEQFF,TGTGCCAGCAGCGGTGGTAGCGGGAGATCCTACAATGAGCAGTTCTTC
TRBV29-1,.,TRBJ2-3,.,CSVDSQSTDTQYF,TGCAGCGTAGACTCCCAAAGCACAGATACGCAGTATTTT
TRBV20-1,.,TRBJ2-5,.,CSARDLGTVETQYF,TGCAGTGCTAGAGATTTGGGAACGGTGGAGACCCAGTACTTC
TRBV7-7,.,TRBJ2-5,.,CASSRDGTGGQETQYF,TGTGCTAGCAGCCGAGACGGCACCGGGGGACAAGAGACCCAGTACTTC
TRBV9,few,TRBJ1-2,.,CASSALLASYGYTF,TGTGCCAGCAGCGCCCTCCTGGCCTCCTATGGCTACACCTTC
TRBV7-2,.,TRBJ2-5,TRBD2,CASSEELADTTDTQYF,TGTGCCAGCAGCGAGGAACTAGCGGACACCACAGATACGCAGTACTTC